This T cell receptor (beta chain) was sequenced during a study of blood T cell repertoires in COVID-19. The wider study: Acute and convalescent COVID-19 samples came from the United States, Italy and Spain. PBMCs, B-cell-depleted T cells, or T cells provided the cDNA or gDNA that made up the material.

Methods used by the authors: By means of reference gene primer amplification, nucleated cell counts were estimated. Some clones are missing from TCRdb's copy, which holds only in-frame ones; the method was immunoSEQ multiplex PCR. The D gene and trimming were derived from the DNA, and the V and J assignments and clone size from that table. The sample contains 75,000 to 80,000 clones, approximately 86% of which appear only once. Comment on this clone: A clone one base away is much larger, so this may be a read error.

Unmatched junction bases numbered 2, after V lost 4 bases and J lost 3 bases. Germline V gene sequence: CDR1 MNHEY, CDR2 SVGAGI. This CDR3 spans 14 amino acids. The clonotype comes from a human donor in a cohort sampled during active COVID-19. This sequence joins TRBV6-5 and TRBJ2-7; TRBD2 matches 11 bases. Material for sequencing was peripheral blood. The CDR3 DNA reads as TGTGCCAGCAGTTCGGGACTAGCGGTCTACGAGCAGTACTTC. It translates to CASSSGLAVYEQYF.